This TCR beta chain stems from a study of blood T cell repertoires in COVID-19. Background on the study: Acute-phase and convalescent COVID-19 samples originated in the United States, Italy and Spain. Nucleic acid was either cDNA or gDNA, and it came from T cells, B-cell-depleted T cells, or PBMCs.

The protocol was immunoSEQ multiplex PCR, while the TCRdb copy is restricted to in-frame clones and leaves out a portion. This sample has 140,000 to 150,000 clones; more than 75% occur once, and the top ten carry about 6%. Across under 25 US areas, participants ranged in age from about 18 to 100 years. Clinical history reported by participants formed the basis on which cohorts were assigned. Looked up from germline, CDR1 is ENHRY and CDR2 is SYGVKD. The CDR3 is 15 residues long. V was shortened by 6 bases and J by 3 bases, with 17 bases between the two germline ends. This sequence was found in a woman between 50 and 59 years old who had recovered from COVID-19. Sample: PBMCs or T cells enriched from blood (not recorded which). V gene TRBV10-3 combines with J gene TRBJ1-2; D gene uncertain. The CDR3 region is CAISVAVGADYGYTF. The CDR3 DNA follows: TGTGCCATCAGCGTCGCTGTGGGCGCAGACTATGGCTACACCTTC.